Following are 9 T cell receptor beta chains from one sample sequenced in a study of T cells in localized non-small cell lung cancer (dated by TCRdb to about 2020). Libraries were constructed by the immunoSEQ multiplex PCR assay. The source is immuneACCESS, and TCRdb retained only in-frame sequences with V and J called. Part of the clones is not carried over; for the studies checked, unresolved V genes explain less than half of this, and the remainder is unexplained. The sample table lists some 3,500 clones, approximately 20% of them with a count of one. Roughly 5.4% of the sample is held by the ten biggest clonotypes. The material sequenced was lung tumor tissue, taken before any cancer treatment. These receptors were collected from a female donor over 55 with stage II lung adenocarcinoma.

This clone is classed as medium-sized. The V gene is TRBV6-1, the J gene TRBJ2-6; no reliable D call. Germline lookup yields CDR1 MNHNS and CDR2 SASEGT. Trimming left V 0 bases short and J 2 bases short, with 14 bases between. CDR3 length: 18 amino acids. The DNA of the CDR3 is TGTGCCAGCAGTGAAGCCCGCTTATCGGACCCTGGGGCCAACGTCCTGACTTTC. It specifies CASSEARLSDPGANVLTF.

This clone was seen more than once but under ten times. The chain recombines TRBV7-2 with TRBJ2-3; D is uncertain. The CDR3 runs 13 residues. Germline V lookup: CDR1 SGHTA, CDR2 FQGNSA. Trimming cost V 5 bases and J 4 bases, with 10 bases left between them. The CDR3 is CASSRRLADTQYF. CDR3 bases: TGTGCCAGCAGCCGGCGGTTGGCAGATACGCAGTATTTT.

This clone was seen only a few times. Relative to the germline gene, one junction end is altered; a read error may explain this. The chain employs TRBV11-3 and TRBJ2-1; the D is unclear. The CDR3 has 15 residues. CDR1 and CDR2 from the germline V gene are SGHNT and YENEEA. CDR3 amino acids: CASSSGLSSYNEQFF. CDR3 DNA sequence: TGTGCTAGCAGCTCTGGTTTGAGCTCCTACAATGAGCAGTTCTTC.

The gene calls are TRBV29-1 and TRBJ1-1; D perhaps matches TRBD1 (5 bases). The V and J ends lost 4 bases and 1 base respectively, with 13 bases between them. Germline V gives CDR1 SQVTM, CDR2 ANQGSEA. The length of the CDR3 is 14 residues. Written as DNA, the CDR3 is TGCAGCGTTGGGGGTGGAAGGGGGAACACTGAAGCTTTCTTT. As protein: CSVGGGRGNTEAFF.

The rearrangement uses TRBV30 and TRBJ2-1; D is tentatively TRBD1 or TRBD2 (6 bases each). This CDR3 has 16 amino acids. Trimming stripped 2 bases from V and 8 bases from J, with 22 bases between. Looked up from germline, CDR1 is GTSNPN and CDR2 is SVGIG (reference sequence). CDR3 coding DNA: TGTGCCTGGAGTATAACATCGGGGGCGCCTATCCATGAGCAGTTCTTC. This codes for CAWSITSGAPIHEQFF.

This clone was observed a few times. The chain couples TRBV9 to TRBJ1-4; D might be TRBD1 (5 bases). The germline gives CDR1 SGDLS, CDR2 YYNGEE. The CDR3 is made up of 13 amino acids. Trimming took 6 bases from V and 8 from J, leaving 14 bases between them. CDR3 in DNA: TGTGCCAGCACCCGGACACCGGGGGAAAAACTGTTTTTT. It specifies CASTRTPGEKLFF.

This clone has just a few counts. This chain connects TRBV18 to TRBJ2-7, with TRBD2 matching 10 bases. Trimming removed 1 base from V and 6 bases from J; junction bases left unmatched: 9. Germline CDR1 KGHSH, CDR2 LQKENI. The CDR3 extends over 16 amino acids. CDR3 nucleotides: TGTGCCAGCTCACCACTATCGGGGCTAGCGGGAGCCGAGCAGTACTTC. The encoded protein is CASSPLSGLAGAEQYF.

This clone was detected only a few times. This chain uses TRBV6-8 with TRBJ2-1; D remains ambiguous. The CDR3 runs 15 residues. V lost 6 bases, J lost 1 base, and 13 bases lay in between. Germline loops: CDR1 MNHGY, CDR2 SAAAGT. CDR3 loop: CASRGRSWSYNEQFF. The CDR3 region has the DNA TGTGCCAGCAGAGGTCGGAGCTGGTCCTACAATGAGCAGTTCTTC.

This chain uses TRBV6-8 with TRBJ2-7, with 8 bases lining up with TRBD1. This CDR3 has 17 amino acids. V lost 2 bases, J lost 2 bases, and 11 bases stayed unmatched. CDR1 is MNHGY, CDR2 SAAAGT, per germline. For the CDR3, the DNA is TGTGCCAGCAGTTACCCCGGACAGGGCCTTAATCCCTACGAGCAGTACTTC. It translates to CASSYPGQGLNPYEQYF.